The 24 T cell receptor beta chains below all came from one sample that was sequenced in a study of shared clonotypes between healthy human individuals. Profiling relied on immunoSEQ multiplex PCR, and the TCRdb table lists in-frame clones only, not all of them. The data show about 490,000 clones, with almost 80% seen just once and approximately 12% held by the top ten. Sample: PBMCs. The receptor source for this set is a woman aged 40 to 50 in good health. Some clones in this sample may be carry-over from other donors' samples.

The chain recombines TRBV30 with TRBJ1-3; D not certain. Germline CDR1 GTSNPN, CDR2 SVGIG (reference sequence). V was pared by 2 bases and J by 2 bases, with 4 bases between. The CDR3 sequence is 12 residues long. The CDR3 DNA is TGTGCCTGGAGTTTGACTGGAAACACCATATATTTT. Residues: CAWSLTGNTIYF.

This chain connects TRBV7-2 to TRBJ2-1, with 14 positions matching TRBD2. Trimming at V came to 0 bases and at J to 6 bases, leaving 4 bases not matched to a gene. Germline V gene data show CDR1 as SGHTA and CDR2 as FQGNSA. The CDR3 length is 17 residues. DNA for the CDR3: TGTGCCAGCAGCTTAGCGCGTGGGACTAGCGGGAGCAATGAGCAGTTCTTC. Translated: CASSLARGTSGSNEQFF.

The chain carries TRBV14 and TRBJ2-4; D is unresolved. CDR1 SGHDN and CDR2 FVKESK come from the germline V gene. The CDR3 sequence is 13 residues long. Trimming removed 2 bases at V and 9 bases at J, with 11 bases between. DNA of the CDR3: TGTGCCAGCAGCCAAACTACAGCAGCCATTCAGTACTTC. Translation gives CASSQTTAAIQYF. Filled out from reference TRBV14 and TRBJ2-4, the complete variable domain reads EAGVTQFPSHSVIEKGQTVTLRCDPISGHDNLYWYRRVMGKEIKFLLHFVKESKQDESGMPNNRFLAERTGGTYSTLKVQPAELEDSGVYFCASSQTTAAIQYFGAGTRLSVL.

The V and J genes are TRBV27 and TRBJ2-7, with TRBD1 identical over 10 bases. This CDR3 region has 16 residues. V dropped 6 bases and J dropped 1; count of bases not matched to a gene: 9. The V gene's germline CDR1 is MNHEY and CDR2 SMNVEV (reference sequence). The DNA for the CDR3 is TGTGCCAGCAGCCCCAGCGGGACAGGGGTTTCCTACGAGCAGTACTTC. This codes for CASSPSGTGVSYEQYF.

J is TRBJ2-1 and V is TRBV18, with TRBD2 matching over 10 bases. V shed 5 bases, J shed 5 bases, and the junction held 3 bases outside the gene matches. This CDR3 spans 14 amino acids. Germline V gene data show CDR1 as KGHSH and CDR2 as LQKENI. The chain's CDR3 is CASSGSGGNNEQFF. Here the CDR3 DNA reads TGTGCCAGCTCAGGTAGCGGGGGGAACAATGAGCAGTTCTTC.

Points on this clone: The germline gene is not matched at one end of the junction; a read error may be the cause. This chain links TRBV29-1 with TRBJ1-2; no clear D gene. The V gene's germline CDR1 is SQVTM and CDR2 ANQGSEA. The length of the CDR3 is 14 residues. As DNA, the CDR3 is TGCAGCGTTGAAAAGTCAGGACGAGGCTATGGCTGCACCTTC. Amino acid sequence: CSVEKSGRGYGCTF.

Regarding this clone: The CDR3 does not close with the conserved phenylalanine or tryptophan, likely indicating a read error. The rearrangement joins TRBV5-4 to TRBJ2-3; maybe TRBD2 (6 bases). This CDR3 region has 13 residues. Per the germline V gene, CDR1 is SGHNT and CDR2 is YYREEE (reference sequence). The ends were cut back, 9 bases at V and 3 bases at J, with 14 bases in the middle. CDR3 nucleotides: TGTGCCATTGCGGAGGGAGAGACAGATACGCAGTATCTT. This encodes CAIAEGETDTQYL.

In this sample, this clone turned up once. The CDR3 loop reads CASSPPFRVPTDTQYF. The CDR3 DNA follows: TGTGCCAGCAGTCCGCCCTTCAGGGTCCCTACAGATACGCAGTATTTT. V is TRBV27 and J is TRBJ2-3; perhaps TRBD1 as D (5 bases). Trimming removed 5 bases from V and 3 bases from J, with 18 bases in between. This CDR3 contains 16 residues. The germline V gene encodes CDR1 MNHEY and CDR2 SMNVEV (reference sequence).

J is TRBJ2-7 and V is TRBV4-3, with TRBD2 as a possible D gene (6 bases). CDR1 is LGHNA, CDR2 YSLEER, per germline. Trimming took off 4 bases at V and 3 bases at J, with 16 bases between the two ends. The CDR3 has 15 residues. The CDR3 protein is CASSPLGGPRYEQYF. Here the CDR3 DNA reads TGCGCCAGCAGCCCCCTCGGGGGACCTCGCTACGAGCAGTACTTC.

The chain recombines TRBV5-1 with TRBJ2-2; 10 bases agree with TRBD1. Germline V gene lookup returns CDR1 SGHRS and CDR2 YFSETQ. The V gene end was trimmed by 4 bases and the J gene end by 6 bases; junction bases not matched to a gene: 3. This CDR3 has 14 amino acids. CDR3 in DNA: TGCGCCAGCAGCGGGGGGACAGGGGCCGGGGAGCTGTTTTTT. It translates to CASSGGTGAGELFF.

The chain employs TRBV5-1 and TRBJ2-3, with a weak D call TRBD2 (5 bases). CDR1 is SGHRS and CDR2 is YFSETQ in the germline V gene. Trimming took 0 bases from V and 3 from J, leaving 8 bases between them. The CDR3 sequence is 14 residues long. CDR3 loop: CASSLEDLTDTQYF. Written as DNA, the CDR3 is TGCGCCAGCAGCTTGGAGGACTTAACAGATACGCAGTATTTT.

The chain couples TRBV2 to TRBJ1-2; no definite D call. The germline gives CDR1 SNHLY, CDR2 FYNNEI. The V and J ends lost 5 bases and 4 bases respectively, with 8 bases between them. This CDR3 region has 12 residues. In nucleotides, the CDR3 is TGTGCCAGCAGTTCATCGAGCTATGGCTACACCTTC. Translated: CASSSSSYGYTF.

With regard to this clone: A much larger clone lies one base from this, so it may be a read error. The sample holds other DNA sequences that translate to the same CDR3. This chain connects TRBV19 to TRBJ2-1, with 7 bases lining up with TRBD2. Germline-derived CDR1 and CDR2 are LNHDA and SQIVND (reference sequence). The CDR3 has 15 amino acids. The CDR3, as DNA: TGTGCCAGTAGTATCAGTACTAGCGCCAACAACGAGCAGTTCTTC. Protein product: CASSISTSANNEQFF.

The V gene is TRBV18, the J gene TRBJ1-4; D is ambiguous. The germline gives CDR1 KGHSH, CDR2 LQKENI. The V gene lost 1 base and the J gene lost 5 bases, with 11 bases spanning the gap. This CDR3 contains 15 residues. The CDR3 coding sequence is TGTGCCAGCTCACCACAGGGAGGAGGAAATGAAAAACTGTTTTTT. Its translation: CASSPQGGGNEKLFF.

The chain's CDR3 is CASSLGLAGAKLDEQYF. CDR3 in DNA: TGTGCCAGCAGCTTGGGACTAGCGGGAGCTAAGTTGGACGAGCAGTACTTC. V and J are TRBV7-2 and TRBJ2-5, with 14 bases matching TRBD2. The last part of the DNA fits TRBJ2-7 better; the J call may be wrong. The CDR3 covers 17 residues. In germline, CDR1 is SGHTA, CDR2 FQGNSA.

Comments on this clone: It may be a read error: a sequence one base away is much more abundant. This chain connects TRBV30 to TRBJ1-1; D is uncertain. The CDR3 totals 15 residues. Germline V gene lookup returns CDR1 GTSNPN and CDR2 SVGIG (reference sequence). The CDR3 region is CARSVGRAGDTEAFF. The CDR3 region has the DNA TGTGCCCGGAGTGTAGGTAGAGCCGGGGACACTGAAGCTTTCTTT.

A note on this clone: One end of the junction is discordant with germline, which a read error may explain. V and J are TRBV7-7 and TRBJ2-5, with TRBD2 identical over 7 bases. The CDR3 runs to 15 residues. Per germline, CDR1 SSHAT and CDR2 FNYEAQ (reference sequence). The CDR3 coding sequence is TGTGCTAGCACCCCCACGGCTAGCGGACAAGAGACCCAGTACTTC. This gives the protein CASTPTASGQETQYF.

In its sample, this clone was seen once. The chain links TRBV27 to TRBJ2-5; D tentatively fits TRBD1 or TRBD2 (6 bases each). Looked up from germline, CDR1 is MNHEY and CDR2 is SMNVEV (reference sequence). The length of the CDR3 is 15 residues. Trimming removed 3 bases from V and 4 bases from J, with 15 bases in between. The DNA for the CDR3 is TGTGCCAGCAGTTTGGAGCACACGGGGGCAGAGACCCAGTACTTC. Translated, it gives CASSLEHTGAETQYF.

The V call is TRBV18, the J call TRBJ2-7, with 8 bases identical to TRBD2. The CDR3 runs to 16 residues. V lost 3 bases, J lost 1 base, and 8 bases stayed unmatched. Germline CDR1 KGHSH, CDR2 LQKENI. The CDR3 DNA sequence: TGTGCCAGCTCACCGGGAAGCGGGAGACAGTCCTACGAGCAGTACTTC. Translated: CASSPGSGRQSYEQYF.

At least ten counts were recorded for this clone. This chain joins TRBV7-8 and TRBJ1-2; TRBD1 might be the D (6 bases). This CDR3 comprises 15 residues. Trimming removed 1 base from V and 3 bases from J, with 12 bases in between. The germline V gene encodes CDR1 SGHVS and CDR2 FQNEAQ. The CDR3, as DNA: TGTGCCAGCAGCTTAGGAGGCAGGGGCGACTATGGCTACACCTTC. This encodes CASSLGGRGDYGYTF.

J is TRBJ2-5 and V is TRBV10-3, with 9 nucleotides matching TRBD1. This CDR3 spans 14 amino acids. The V segment lost 5 bases and the J segment 1 base; nucleotides outside the gene matches: 2. CDR1 ENHRY and CDR2 SYGVKD come from the germline V gene. The CDR3 loop is CAISPTGGQETQYF. The CDR3, as DNA: TGTGCCATCAGTCCGACAGGGGGCCAAGAGACCCAGTACTTC.

The V call is TRBV7-9, the J call TRBJ2-3; TRBD2 might be the D (6 bases). Trimming took 1 base from V and 0 from J, leaving 14 bases between them. The germline gives CDR1 SEHNR, CDR2 FQNEAQ (reference sequence). The CDR3 loop spans 17 amino acids. DNA for the CDR3: TGTGCCAGCAGCTTAGACGGAGTAGCGGCTAGCACAGATACGCAGTATTTT. This codes for CASSLDGVAASTDTQYF.

This rearrangement joins TRBV9 to TRBJ1-1; 8 positions match TRBD1. Germline assignment: CDR1 SGDLS and CDR2 YYNGEE. V gave up 3 bases and J gave up 1 base; unmatched junction bases: 11. This CDR3 spans 17 amino acids. CDR3 in amino acids: CASSAEWPRGPNTEAFF. In DNA, the CDR3 is TGTGCCAGCAGCGCGGAGTGGCCCAGGGGGCCGAACACTGAAGCTTTCTTT.

The chain links TRBV4-2 to TRBJ1-5; D is ambiguous. Germline-derived CDR1 and CDR2 are LGHNA and YNFKEQ. V was cut by 0 bases and J by 0 bases, with 9 bases left in between. The CDR3 covers 16 residues. DNA for the CDR3: TGTGCCAGCAGCCAAGAATCCGGGATTAGCAATCAGCCCCAGCATTTT. It yields the protein CASSQESGISNQPQHF.